This T cell receptor (beta chain) was profiled in a study of cytomegalovirus exposure and HLA in healthy donors. The study's findings and limits: A few CMV-associated chains proved CMV antigen-specific in vitro. Published work reported that the classifier diagnosed cytomegalovirus status with high specificity and sensitivity. The study labeled more than 150 TCR beta chains cytomegalovirus-associated. A later analysis found first-cohort TCR clusters tended to co-occur in the 90 to 150 validation repertoires.

Sequenced by immunoSEQ multiplex PCR; TCRdb stores in-frame clones only, minus some. The sample has about 160,000 clones; about 96% are singletons. As for this clone: The antigen is unknown.

Trimming removed 0 bases at V and 2 bases at J, with 7 bases between. CDR1 is MNHEY, CDR2 SMNVEV, per germline (reference sequence). The CDR3 runs 14 residues. Sequenced sample: PBMCs. V gene TRBV27 combines with J gene TRBJ1-2; possibly TRBD1 for D (6 bases). This receptor was identified in a woman aged 18-30 years in good health and CMV-seronegative. The CDR3 is CASSLSTGNYGYTF. In DNA form, the CDR3 reads TGTGCCAGCAGTTTATCGACAGGAAACTATGGCTACACCTTC.